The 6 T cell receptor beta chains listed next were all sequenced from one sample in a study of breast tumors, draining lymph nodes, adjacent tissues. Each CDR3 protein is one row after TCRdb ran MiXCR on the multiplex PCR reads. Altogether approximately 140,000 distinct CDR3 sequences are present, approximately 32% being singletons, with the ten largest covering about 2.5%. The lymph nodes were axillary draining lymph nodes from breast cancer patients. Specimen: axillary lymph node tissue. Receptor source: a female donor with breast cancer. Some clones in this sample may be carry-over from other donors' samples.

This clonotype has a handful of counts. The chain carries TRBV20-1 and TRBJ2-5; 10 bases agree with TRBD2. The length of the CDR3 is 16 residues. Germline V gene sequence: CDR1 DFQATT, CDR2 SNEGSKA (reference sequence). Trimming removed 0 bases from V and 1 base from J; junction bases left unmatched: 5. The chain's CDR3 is CSARDASGGAQETQYF. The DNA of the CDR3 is TGCAGTGCTAGAGATGCAAGCGGGGGGGCCCAAGAGACCCAGTACTTC.

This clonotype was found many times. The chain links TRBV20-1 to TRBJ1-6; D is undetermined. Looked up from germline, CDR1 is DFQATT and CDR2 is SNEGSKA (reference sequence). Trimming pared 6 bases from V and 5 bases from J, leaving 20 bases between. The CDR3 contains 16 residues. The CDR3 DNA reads TGCAGTGCATCGAAGGACGGGCCACTCAATAATTCACCCCTCCACTTT. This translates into CSASKDGPLNNSPLHF.

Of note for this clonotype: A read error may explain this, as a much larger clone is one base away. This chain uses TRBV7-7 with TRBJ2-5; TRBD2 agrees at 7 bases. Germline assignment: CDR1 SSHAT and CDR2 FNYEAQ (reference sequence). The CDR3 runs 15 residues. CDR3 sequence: CVSSLGGASGETQHF. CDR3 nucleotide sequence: TGTGTTAGCAGCCTAGGAGGGGCTAGCGGAGAGACCCAGCACTTC.

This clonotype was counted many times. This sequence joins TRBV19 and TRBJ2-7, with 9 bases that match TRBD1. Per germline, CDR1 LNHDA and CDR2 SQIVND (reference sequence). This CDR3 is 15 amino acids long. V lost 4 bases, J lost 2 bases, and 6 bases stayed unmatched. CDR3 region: CASSKLGQGAYEQYF. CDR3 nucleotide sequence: TGTGCCAGTAGTAAACTGGGACAGGGAGCCTACGAGCAGTACTTC.

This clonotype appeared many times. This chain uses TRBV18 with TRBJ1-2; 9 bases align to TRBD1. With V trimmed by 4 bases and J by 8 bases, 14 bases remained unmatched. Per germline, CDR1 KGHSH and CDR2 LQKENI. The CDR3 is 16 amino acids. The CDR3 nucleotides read TGTGCCAGCTCACTACTTCTGGGACAGGGAGTTTGGGGCTACACCTTC. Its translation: CASSLLLGQGVWGYTF.

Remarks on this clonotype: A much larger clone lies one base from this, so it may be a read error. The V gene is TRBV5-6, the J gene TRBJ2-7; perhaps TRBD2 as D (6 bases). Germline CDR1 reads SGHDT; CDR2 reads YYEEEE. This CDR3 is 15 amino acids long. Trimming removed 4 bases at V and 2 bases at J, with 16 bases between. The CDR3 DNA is TGTGCCAGCAGCGTTACGGGAGCCAATACCTACGAGCAGTACGTC. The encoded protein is CASSVTGANTYEQYV.